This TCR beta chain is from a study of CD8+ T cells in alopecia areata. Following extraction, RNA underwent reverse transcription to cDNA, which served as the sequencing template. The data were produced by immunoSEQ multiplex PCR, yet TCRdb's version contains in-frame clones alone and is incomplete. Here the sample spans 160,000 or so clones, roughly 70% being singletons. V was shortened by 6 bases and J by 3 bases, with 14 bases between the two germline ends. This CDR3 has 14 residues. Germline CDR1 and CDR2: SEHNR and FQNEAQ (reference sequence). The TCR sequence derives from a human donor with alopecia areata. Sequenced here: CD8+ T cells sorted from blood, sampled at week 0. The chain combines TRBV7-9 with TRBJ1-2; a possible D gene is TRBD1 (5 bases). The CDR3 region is CASSPTWGHYGYTF. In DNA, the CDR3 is TGTGCCAGCAGTCCCACATGGGGCCACTATGGCTACACCTTC.